The 13 T cell receptor beta chains below all came from one sample that was sequenced in a study of molecular identifiers for immune sequencing clone quantification. One entry per CDR3 protein results from TCRdb running MiXCR on the PCR reads. The top ten clones hold approximately 3.8% of a sample with some 97,000 distinct CDR3 sequences, roughly 38% of them seen once. Sequencing was done on a sample of naive CD8+ T cells from blood, with Jurkat cell RNA spiked in. Subset meaning: FACS-sorted CD8+CD4-CCR7+CD45RA+ naive T cells. These receptors all stem from a human donor in good health. Some libraries in this study had Jurkat cell RNA spiked in.

The rearrangement links TRBV4-3 to TRBJ1-4; the D gene is possibly TRBD1 (5 bases). Trimming left V 4 bases short and J 8 bases short, with 17 bases between. CDR1 LGHNA and CDR2 YSLEER come from the germline V gene. CDR3 length equals 15 residues. CDR3 loop: CASSRDRGLREKLFF. Here the CDR3 DNA reads TGCGCCAGCAGCCGGGACCGGGGCCTTAGGGAAAAACTGTTTTTT.

The V and J genes are TRBV4-3 and TRBJ2-7, with D tentatively TRBD2 (5 bases). The CDR3 is 15 amino acids. Germline CDR1 and CDR2: LGHNA and YSLEER. The V and J ends lost 3 bases and 0 bases respectively, with 12 bases between them. The DNA for the CDR3 is TGCGCCAGCAGCCACGGATTGGGGAGCTCCTACGAGCAGTACTTC. Translating it yields CASSHGLGSSYEQYF.

This clonotype was found a few times. V usage is TRBV4-2 and J usage is TRBJ2-2, with 12 bases that match TRBD2. Per the germline V gene, CDR1 is LGHNA and CDR2 is YNFKEQ. CDR3 length equals 18 residues. V trimming: 3 bases; J trimming: 4 bases; junction bases outside the gene matches: 9. CDR3 in amino acids: CASSQDLLAGGATGELFF. Written as DNA, the CDR3 is TGTGCCAGCAGCCAGGACCTACTAGCGGGAGGAGCCACCGGGGAGCTGTTTTTT.

This chain links TRBV20-1 with TRBJ1-1; D is possibly TRBD1 (5 bases). The ends were cut back, 3 bases at V and 13 bases at J, with 15 bases in the middle. Germline CDR1 DFQATT, CDR2 SNEGSKA (reference sequence). The CDR3 sequence is 11 residues long. The CDR3 reads CSASYGGSDFF. The CDR3, as DNA: TGCAGTGCTAGCTATGGGGGAAGTGATTTCTTT.

This clonotype was seen a handful of times. The J gene is TRBJ2-5, the V gene TRBV28, with D tentatively TRBD2 (6 bases). Germline V gene sequence: CDR1 MDHEN, CDR2 SYDVKM. The CDR3 spans 12 residues. The V and J ends lost 8 bases and 5 bases respectively, with 12 bases between them. CDR3 DNA: TGTGCCAGCCGGGACTTCGAGGAGACCCAGTACTTC. It specifies CASRDFEETQYF.

The rearrangement links TRBV7-3 to TRBJ1-3; D not certain. Germline CDR1 SGHTA, CDR2 FQGTGA. Trimming pared 5 bases from V and 4 bases from J, leaving 9 bases between. The CDR3 runs 13 residues. The DNA of the CDR3 is TGTGCCAGCAGCATCGAGGGCGGAAACACCATATATTTT. Its translation: CASSIEGGNTIYF.

The CDR3 region is CASSLVGTHRDEQYF. CDR3 coding DNA: TGTGCCAGCAGCTTAGTGGGGACACATCGGGACGAGCAGTACTTC. V gene TRBV7-2 combines with J gene TRBJ2-7; D may be TRBD1 (6 bases). The CDR3 totals 15 residues. CDR1 and CDR2 from the germline V gene are SGHTA and FQGNSA. Trimming removed 1 base at V and 5 bases at J, with 15 bases between.

In this sample, this clonotype turned up many times. The rearrangement links TRBV7-7 to TRBJ2-5; 13 positions agree with TRBD2. This CDR3 has 18 residues. Germline assignment: CDR1 SSHAT and CDR2 FNYEAQ (reference sequence). Unmatched junction bases numbered 12, after V lost 5 bases and J lost 3 bases. The CDR3 region is CASSLLAGGSITEETQYF. The CDR3 DNA is TGTGCCAGCAGCCTACTAGCGGGAGGGTCAATCACTGAAGAGACCCAGTACTTC. Looking up the rest from reference TRBV7-7 and TRBJ2-5 gives the full variable domain: GAGVSQSPRYKVTKRGQDVTLRCDPISSHATLYWYQQALGQGPEFLTYFNYEAQPDKSGLPSDRFSAERPEGSISTLTIQRTEQRDSAMYRCASSLLAGGSITEETQYFGPGTRLLVL.

This clonotype was counted between two and nine times. V usage is TRBV25-1 and J usage is TRBJ2-7; no definite D call. Germline V gene sequence: CDR1 MGHDK, CDR2 SYGVNS. The CDR3 covers 16 residues. V lost 3 bases to trimming and J lost 5 bases, with 20 bases between them. CDR3: CASSDFSGSFNDEQYF. The CDR3 DNA is TGTGCCAGCAGTGATTTTTCCGGGTCCTTCAATGACGAGCAGTACTTC.

This clonotype was found many times. The rearrangement links TRBV7-8 to TRBJ2-5; D not certain. Between the trimmed V and J ends, which lost 4 bases and 5 bases, there was a span of 17 bases. CDR1 SGHVS and CDR2 FQNEAQ come from the germline V gene. The CDR3 sequence is 15 residues long. The chain's CDR3 is CASSSKIRQWETQYF. In DNA, the CDR3 is TGTGCCAGCAGCTCTAAAATAAGACAATGGGAGACCCAGTACTTC. The complete variable domain, with remaining parts taken from reference TRBV7-8 and TRBJ2-5, reads GAGVSQSPRYKVAKRGQDVALRCDPISGHVSLFWYQQALGQGPEFLTYFQNEAQLDKSGLPSDRFFAERPEGSVSTLKIQRTQQEDSAVYLCASSSKIRQWETQYFGPGTRLLVL.

As to this clonotype: Mismatch with germline at one junction end may stem from a read error. The chain is built from TRBV11-2 and TRBJ1-6; D gene uncertain. The CDR3 loop spans 15 amino acids. The germline gives CDR1 SGHAT, CDR2 FQNNGV. The CDR3 here is CASSPDPRRNSHLHF. CDR3 in DNA: TGTGCCAGCAGCCCCGACCCTAGACGGAATTCACACCTCCACTTT.

Ten or more counts support this clonotype. The rearrangement uses TRBV5-6 and TRBJ2-1; 7 nucleotides match TRBD2. V shed 9 bases, J shed 3 bases, and the junction held 9 bases outside the gene matches. The CDR3 loop spans 14 amino acids. Germline V gives CDR1 SGHDT, CDR2 YYEEEE. CDR3 amino acids: CATAEAGNYNEQFF. DNA of the CDR3: TGTGCCACCGCCGAAGCGGGGAACTACAATGAGCAGTTCTTC.

This clonotype was recorded a few times. The gene calls are TRBV27 and TRBJ2-3; D gene ambiguous. V was clipped by 1 base and J by 4 bases, with 15 bases between them. Germline V gene sequence: CDR1 MNHEY, CDR2 SMNVEV (reference sequence). CDR3 size: 16 residues. CDR3 DNA: TGTGCCAGCAGTTTATTAGGTCTCCCAGGAGCAGATACGCAGTATTTT. It specifies CASSLLGLPGADTQYF.